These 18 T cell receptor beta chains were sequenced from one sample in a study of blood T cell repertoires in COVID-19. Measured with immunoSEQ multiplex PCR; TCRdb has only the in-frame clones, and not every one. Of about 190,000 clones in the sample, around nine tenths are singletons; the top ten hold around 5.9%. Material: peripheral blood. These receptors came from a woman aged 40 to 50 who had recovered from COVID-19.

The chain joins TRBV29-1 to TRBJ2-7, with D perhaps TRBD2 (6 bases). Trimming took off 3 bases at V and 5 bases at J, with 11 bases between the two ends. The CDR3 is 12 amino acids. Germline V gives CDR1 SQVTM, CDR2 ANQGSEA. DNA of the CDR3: TGCAGCGTTGACCGGGGGAGCAACGAGCAGTACTTC. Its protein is CSVDRGSNEQYF.

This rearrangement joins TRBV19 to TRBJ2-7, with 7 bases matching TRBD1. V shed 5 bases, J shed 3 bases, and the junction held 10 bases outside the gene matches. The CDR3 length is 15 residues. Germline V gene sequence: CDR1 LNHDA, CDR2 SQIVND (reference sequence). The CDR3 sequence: CASSFPGTEIYEQYF. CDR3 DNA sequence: TGTGCCAGTAGTTTCCCCGGGACAGAAATCTACGAGCAGTACTTC.

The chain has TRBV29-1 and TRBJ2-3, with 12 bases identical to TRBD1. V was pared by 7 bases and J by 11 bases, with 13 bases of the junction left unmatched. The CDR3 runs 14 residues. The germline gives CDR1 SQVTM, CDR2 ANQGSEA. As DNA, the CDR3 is TGCAGCGCTTCCCGGGACAGGGGGCGGATGGGGCAGTATTTT. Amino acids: CSASRDRGRMGQYF.

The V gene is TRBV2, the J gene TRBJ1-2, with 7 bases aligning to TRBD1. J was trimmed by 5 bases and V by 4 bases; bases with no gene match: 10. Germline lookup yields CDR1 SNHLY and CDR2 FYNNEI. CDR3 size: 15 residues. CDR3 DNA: TGTGCCAGCAGTGGATATTTGCGGGACAGATATGGCTACACCTTC. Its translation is CASSGYLRDRYGYTF. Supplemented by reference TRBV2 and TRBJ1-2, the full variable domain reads EPEVTQTPSHQVTQMGQEVILRCVPISNHLYFYWYRQILGQKVEFLVSFYNNEISEKSEIFDDQFSVERPDGSNFTLKIRSTKLEDSAMYFCASSGYLRDRYGYTFGSGTRLTVV.

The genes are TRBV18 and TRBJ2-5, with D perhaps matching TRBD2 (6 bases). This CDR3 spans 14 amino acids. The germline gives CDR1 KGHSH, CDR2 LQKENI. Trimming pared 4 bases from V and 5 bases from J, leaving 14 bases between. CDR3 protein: CASSRDSGAETQYF. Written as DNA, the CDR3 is TGTGCCAGCTCACGGGACTCCGGCGCGGAGACCCAGTACTTC.

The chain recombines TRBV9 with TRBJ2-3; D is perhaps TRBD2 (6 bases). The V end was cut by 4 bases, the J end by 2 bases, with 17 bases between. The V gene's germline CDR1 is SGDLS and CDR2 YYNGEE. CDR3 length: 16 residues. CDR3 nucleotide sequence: TGTGCCAGCAGCCCCCTCGGAGGGCCTTTCACAGATACGCAGTATTTT. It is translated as CASSPLGGPFTDTQYF. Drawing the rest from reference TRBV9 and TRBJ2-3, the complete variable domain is DSGVTQTPKHLITATGQRVTLRCSPRSGDLSVYWYQQSLDQGLQFLIQYYNGEERAKGNILERFSAQQFPDLHSELNLSSLELGDSALYFCASSPLGGPFTDTQYFGPGTRLTVL.

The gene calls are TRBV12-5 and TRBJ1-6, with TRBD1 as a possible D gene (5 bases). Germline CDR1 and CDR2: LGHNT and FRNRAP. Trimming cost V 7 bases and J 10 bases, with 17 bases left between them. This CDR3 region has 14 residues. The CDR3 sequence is CASAQAGLESPLHF. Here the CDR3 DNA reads TGTGCTAGTGCCCAAGCAGGGCTGGAGTCACCCCTCCACTTT.

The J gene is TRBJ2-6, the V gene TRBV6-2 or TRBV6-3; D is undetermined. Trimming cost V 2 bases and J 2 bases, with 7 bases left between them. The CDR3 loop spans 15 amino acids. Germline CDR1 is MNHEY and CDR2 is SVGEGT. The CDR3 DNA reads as TGTGCCAGCAGTTACATACTAACTGGGGCCAACGTCCTGACTTTC. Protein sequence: CASSYILTGANVLTF.

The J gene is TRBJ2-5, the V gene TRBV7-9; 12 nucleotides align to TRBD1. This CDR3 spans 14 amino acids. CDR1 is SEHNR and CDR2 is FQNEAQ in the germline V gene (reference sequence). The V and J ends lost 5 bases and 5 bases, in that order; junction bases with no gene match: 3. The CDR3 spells CASSGTGGRETQYF. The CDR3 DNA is TGTGCCAGCAGCGGGACAGGGGGCAGGGAGACCCAGTACTTC.

The CDR3 region is CASSLIGLAPYNEQFF. The CDR3, as DNA: TGTGCCAGCAGTTTAATTGGCCTAGCTCCCTACAATGAGCAGTTCTTC. The chain is built from TRBV27 and TRBJ2-1, with a possible D match to TRBD2 (5 bases). Germline V gene sequence: CDR1 MNHEY, CDR2 SMNVEV (reference sequence). This CDR3 has 16 residues. Trimming cost V 2 bases and J 2 bases, with 13 bases left between them.

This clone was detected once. CDR3 in DNA: TGTGCCAGCAGTTTAAGGACTAGCGGGAGCCTGTTAGGAGAGCAGTACTTC. This translates into CASSLRTSGSLLGEQYF. V gene TRBV28 combines with J gene TRBJ2-7, with 13 bases aligning to TRBD2. CDR3 size: 17 residues. The V gene's germline CDR1 is MDHEN and CDR2 SYDVKM. With 2 bases clipped from V and 7 bases from J, the junction kept 11 bases outside the gene matches.

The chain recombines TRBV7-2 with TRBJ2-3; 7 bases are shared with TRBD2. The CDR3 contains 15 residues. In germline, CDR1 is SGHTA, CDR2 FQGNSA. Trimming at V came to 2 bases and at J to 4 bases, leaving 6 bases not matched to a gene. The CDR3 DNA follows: TGTGCCAGCAGCTTAAGCGGGACGGGCTCAGATACGCAGTATTTT. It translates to CASSLSGTGSDTQYF. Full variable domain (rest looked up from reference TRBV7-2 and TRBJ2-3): GAGVSQSPSNKVTEKGKDVELRCDPISGHTALYWYRQSLGQGLEFLIYFQGNSAPDKSGLPSDRFSAERTGGSVSTLTIQRTQQEDSAVYLCASSLSGTGSDTQYFGPGTRLTVL.

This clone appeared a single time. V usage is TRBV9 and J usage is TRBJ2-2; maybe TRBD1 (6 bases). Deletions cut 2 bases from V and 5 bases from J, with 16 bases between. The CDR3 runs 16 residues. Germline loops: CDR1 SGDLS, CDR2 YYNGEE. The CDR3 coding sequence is TGTGCCAGCAGCGTTCAGGGGCTAGCAGGAACCGGGGAGCTGTTTTTT. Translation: CASSVQGLAGTGELFF.

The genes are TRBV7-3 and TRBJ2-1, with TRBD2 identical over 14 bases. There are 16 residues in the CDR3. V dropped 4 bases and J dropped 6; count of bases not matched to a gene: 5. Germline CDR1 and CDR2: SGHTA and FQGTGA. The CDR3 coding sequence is TGTGCCAGCAGCTCGGGACTAGCGGGAGTGGTCAATGAGCAGTTCTTC. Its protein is CASSSGLAGVVNEQFF.

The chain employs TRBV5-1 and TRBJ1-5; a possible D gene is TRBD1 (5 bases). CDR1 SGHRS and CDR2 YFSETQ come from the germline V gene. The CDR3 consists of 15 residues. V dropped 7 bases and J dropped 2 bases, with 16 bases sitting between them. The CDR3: CASDARANGNQPQHF. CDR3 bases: TGCGCCAGCGACGCCAGGGCCAATGGCAATCAGCCCCAGCATTTT.

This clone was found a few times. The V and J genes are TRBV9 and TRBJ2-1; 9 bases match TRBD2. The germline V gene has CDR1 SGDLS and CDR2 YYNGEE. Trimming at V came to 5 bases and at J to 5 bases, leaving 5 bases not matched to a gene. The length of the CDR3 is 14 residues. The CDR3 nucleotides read TGTGCCAGCAGTTGGACTAGCGAAAACAATGAGCAGTTCTTC. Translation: CASSWTSENNEQFF.

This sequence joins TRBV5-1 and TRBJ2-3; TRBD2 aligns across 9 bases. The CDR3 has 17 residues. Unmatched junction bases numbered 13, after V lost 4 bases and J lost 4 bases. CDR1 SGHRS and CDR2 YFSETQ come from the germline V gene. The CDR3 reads CASSLLAGSSGADTQYF. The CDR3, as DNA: TGCGCCAGCAGCCTGCTAGCGGGGTCCTCGGGCGCAGATACGCAGTATTTT.

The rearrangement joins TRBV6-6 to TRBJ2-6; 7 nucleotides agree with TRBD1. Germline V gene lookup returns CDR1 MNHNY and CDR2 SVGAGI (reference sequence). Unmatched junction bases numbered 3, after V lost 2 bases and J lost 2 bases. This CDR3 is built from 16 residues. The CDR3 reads CASSYLQGTGANVLTF. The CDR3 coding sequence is TGTGCCAGCAGTTACCTACAGGGGACTGGGGCCAACGTCCTGACTTTC.